This entry concerns a single TCR beta chain. What it recognizes is unknown. This specimen belongs to a study of shared clonotypes between healthy human individuals. In the study overall: Donors consisted of two women and three men between 18 and 49.

The V gene's germline CDR1 is MNHEY and CDR2 SMNVEV (reference sequence). CDR3 length: 13 amino acids. The ends were cut back, 0 bases at V and 5 bases at J, with 7 bases in the middle. Whole-study results and caveats: Enrolling few donors narrowed the genetic and exposure-history diversity that was represented.

Assay used: immunoSEQ multiplex PCR; TCRdb lists only in-frame clones, some missing. Of over 2 million clones in the sample, 85% to 95% were seen once. Naive CD45RA+ and memory CD45RA-negative subsets were split from CD4+ cells. The sequenced sample consisted of naive CD4+ T cells from PBMCs. Subset specified: CD45RA+ positively selected. This sequence joins TRBV27 and TRBJ1-2; D not certain. The source is a man between 18 and 35 years old in good health. Some clones in this sample may be carry-over from other donors' samples. CDR3 DNA: TGTGCCAGCAGTTTATCGGAGGGATATGGCTACACCTTC. The encoded protein is CASSLSEGYGYTF.